This T cell receptor beta chain stems from a study of cytomegalovirus exposure and HLA in healthy donors (dated by TCRdb to 2017 to 2019). General notes on the study: The 666 repertoires of the first cohort and the roughly 110 validation repertoires were produced on the same platform, according to a later analysis. The study aimed to test whether cataloging public T cell receptors could reveal signatures of past pathogen exposure. In addition to the first cohort of approximately 670 subjects, a separate validation cohort of 130 or so different subjects was used. The study combined high-throughput TCR immunosequencing, statistical association of individual TCRs with disease status, and machine learning to predict cytomegalovirus infection status. Study-level results and caveats: Of the cluster scores, about 94% were above 0 in a later analysis, which found that TCRs clustered in the first cohort also tended to co-occur in the 120 validation repertoires. The validation cohort had no HLA typing available for a later analysis, so co-occurrence within that cohort was assessed over all 120 or so repertoires. The classifier was reported to diagnose cytomegalovirus status with high specificity and sensitivity in both the original and validation cohorts. In vitro tests confirmed that a few of the cytomegalovirus-associated TCR beta chains recognize cytomegalovirus antigens. The study listed 164 TCR beta chains as associated with cytomegalovirus. Across donors, most TCR sequences were observed very rarely, whereas some public TCRs were present in many individuals. The authors suggested that the approach could potentially be extended to other disease states and immunological phenotypes.

A word on this clone: The specificity of this receptor is unknown. Base qualities are not provided; no much larger clone lies one nucleotide away.

The donors were included in the validation cohort of over a hundred subjects, a group kept apart from the roughly 700-subject first cohort. Libraries were built with the immunoSEQ multiplex PCR assay. On the authors' methods: A statistical classification framework was developed to diagnose cytomegalovirus status using the catalog of TCR beta chain sequences. TCRdb stores this immuneACCESS table with in-frame sequences only. Part of the clones is absent; in the studies checked, under half of the shortfall reflects unresolved V genes, and no reason is known for the rest. The V and J calls and clone size are taken from that table; D and trimming were inferred from the DNA. This sample gives some 140,000 clones in total; approximately 84% of them show up just once. The top ten constitute 1.4% of the sample. Source material: PBMCs. The receptor was isolated from a woman aged 30 to 39 in good health and CMV-seronegative.

The bases are TGTGCCAGCAGCCCGCTAGCAAGCACAGATACGCAGTATTTT. This is translated as CASSPLASTDTQYF. This receptor chain uses TRBV7-2 and TRBJ2-3; the D segment could be TRBD2, given 5 matching bases. From cysteine to phenylalanine, the CDR3 is 14 amino acids long. Just CDR3 DNA is preserved here, 42 bases in frame from base 1. V is shortened by 5 bases, J by 0 bases, and the region joining them spans 9 bases. CDR1 SGHTA and CDR2 FQGNSA are derived from the germline V gene.